This T cell receptor (beta chain) was identified in a study of T cell responses to AZD1222 COVID-19 vaccine. The CDR3 covers 17 residues. V lost 5 bases to trimming and J lost 2 bases, with 16 bases between them. Germline CDR1 reads WNHNN; CDR2 reads SYGVQD (reference sequence). TCRdb's table, derived via immunoSEQ multiplex PCR, lists solely in-frame clones and lacks some. This sample has roughly 150,000 clones, with about 93% found just once. The J gene is TRBJ2-6, the V gene TRBV10-1, with unresolved D. The sequence was collected from an adult in good health. This specimen consisted of peripheral blood, obtained on day 0 of AZD1222 vaccination. CDR3 sequence: CASSPGGSSAGANVLTF. CDR3 sequence (DNA): TGCGCCAGCAGTCCGGGTGGTTCCTCGGCTGGGGCCAACGTCCTGACTTTC.